The 31 T cell receptor beta chains listed next were all sequenced from one sample in a study of blood T cell repertoires in COVID-19. Sequencing was performed with immunoSEQ multiplex PCR; in TCRdb, only in-frame clones are kept and a portion is missing. The repertoire holds some 210,000 clones, with 83% as singletons. Sequencing used peripheral blood. The receptor set was obtained from a man aged 50 to 60 with active or convalescent COVID-19.

The gene calls are TRBV30 and TRBJ2-1; unclear D gene. Germline lookup yields CDR1 GTSNPN and CDR2 SVGIG (reference sequence). This CDR3 has 12 amino acids. V was clipped by 3 bases and J by 11 bases, with 14 bases between them. CDR3 DNA sequence: TGTGCCTGGAGCTCACCCCTGGGCAAGCAGTTCTTC. This gives the protein CAWSSPLGKQFF. The full variable domain, with the rest looked up from reference TRBV30 and TRBJ2-1, is SQTIHQWPATLVQPVGSPLSLECTVEGTSNPNLYWYRQAAGRGLQLLFYSVGIGQISSEVPQNLSASRPQDRQFILSSKKLLLSDSGFYLCAWSSPLGKQFFGPGTRLTVL.

The chain uses TRBV7-2 and TRBJ2-1; no firm D call. Per the germline V gene, CDR1 is SGHTA and CDR2 is FQGNSA. V was pared by 1 base and J by 7 bases, with 8 bases between. This CDR3 is 13 amino acids long. The CDR3: CASSLGLQNEQFF. The CDR3 bases are TGTGCCAGCAGCTTAGGGTTGCAGAATGAGCAGTTCTTC. The entire variable domain, with the rest obtained from reference TRBV7-2 and TRBJ2-1, is as follows: GAGVSQSPSNKVTEKGKDVELRCDPISGHTALYWYRQSLGQGLEFLIYFQGNSAPDKSGLPSDRFSAERTGGSVSTLTIQRTQQEDSAVYLCASSLGLQNEQFFGPGTRLTVL.

The table lists this clone with a few counts. Different DNA sequences within this sample yield the same CDR3. The rearrangement links TRBV7-9 to TRBJ2-2, with D tentatively TRBD2 (6 bases). Germline V gives CDR1 SEHNR, CDR2 FQNEAQ (reference sequence). The CDR3 sequence is 11 residues long. V lost 7 bases and J lost 8, with 8 bases in between. CDR3 bases: TGTGCCAGCACCCGGGAGGGGGAGCTGTTTTTT. It yields the protein CASTREGELFF. Drawing the rest from reference TRBV7-9 and TRBJ2-2, the complete variable domain is DTGVSQNPRHKITKRGQNVTFRCDPISEHNRLYWYRQTLGQGPEFLTYFQNEAQLEKSRLLSDRFSAERPKGSFSTLEIQRTEQGDSAMYLCASTREGELFFGEGSRLTVL.

The chain links TRBV19 to TRBJ1-5; TRBD1 matches at 7 bases. Germline-derived CDR1 and CDR2 are LNHDA and SQIVND (reference sequence). With V trimmed by 6 bases and J by 0 bases, 5 bases remained unmatched. CDR3 size: 15 residues. The CDR3: CASRLDRTSNQPQHF. DNA of the CDR3: TGTGCCAGTAGACTGGACAGGACTAGCAATCAGCCCCAGCATTTT.

J is TRBJ1-2 and V is TRBV6-2 or TRBV6-3; 10 bases fit TRBD1. Germline CDR1 reads MNHEY; CDR2 reads SVGEGT. V shed 5 bases and J 4 bases; nucleotides not matched to a gene: 7. This CDR3 has 15 residues. CDR3 region: CASSDGQGESYGYTF. CDR3 DNA sequence: TGTGCCAGCAGTGACGGACAGGGGGAGAGCTATGGCTACACCTTC.

This chain uses TRBV6-2 or TRBV6-3 with TRBJ2-5, with D perhaps TRBD1 (6 bases). The CDR3 sequence is 15 residues long. The ends were cut back, 6 bases at V and 3 bases at J, with 17 bases in the middle. Looked up from germline, CDR1 is MNHEY and CDR2 is SVGEGT. The CDR3 DNA is TGTGCCAGCAGACCTTTAGGAGAGGGGGAAGAGACCCAGTACTTC. Its translation: CASRPLGEGEETQYF.

The V gene is TRBV13, the J gene TRBJ2-5; 10 nucleotides match TRBD2. V shed 3 bases, J shed 5 bases, and the junction held 12 bases outside the gene matches. Germline V CDR1 and CDR2: PRHDT, FYEKMQ (reference sequence). The CDR3 covers 17 residues. In DNA form, the CDR3 reads TGTGCCAGCAGCTTCCATCCTAGCGGGAGCGGGGAGGAGACCCAGTACTTC. Translation gives CASSFHPSGSGEETQYF. The complete variable domain, with remaining parts taken from reference TRBV13 and TRBJ2-5, reads AAGVIQSPRHLIKEKRETATLKCYPIPRHDTVYWYQQGPGQDPQFLISFYEKMQSDKGSIPDRFSAQQFSDYHSELNMSSLELGDSALYFCASSFHPSGSGEETQYFGPGTRLLVL.

V is TRBV5-6 and J is TRBJ1-6; the match to TRBD1 covers 10 bases. V lost 4 bases and J lost 10; bases outside the gene matches: 5. From germline, CDR1 is SGHDT and CDR2 YYEEEE. This CDR3 region has 14 residues. The CDR3 reads CASSHGDRGSPLHF. The CDR3 region has the DNA TGTGCCAGCAGCCACGGGGACAGGGGCTCACCCCTCCACTTT.

The chain recombines TRBV27 with TRBJ1-2; D ambiguous. Germline V lookup: CDR1 MNHEY, CDR2 SMNVEV (reference sequence). Trimming cost V 2 bases and J 0 bases, with 10 bases left between them. CDR3 length: 15 amino acids. The CDR3 DNA reads TGTGCCAGCAGTTTAGACGCGGGAGCTAACTATGGCTACACCTTC. The encoded protein is CASSLDAGANYGYTF.

V gene TRBV2 combines with J gene TRBJ2-1, with 7 positions matching TRBD1. The CDR3 is made up of 15 amino acids. V was clipped by 5 bases and J by 7 bases; unmatched bases: 11. Per the germline V gene, CDR1 is SNHLY and CDR2 is FYNNEI. CDR3 sequence: CASSPDRVQRNEQFF. DNA for the CDR3: TGTGCCAGCAGTCCAGACAGGGTTCAGCGGAATGAGCAGTTCTTC.

This clone appeared once. V and J are TRBV6-1 and TRBJ1-4; D perhaps matches TRBD1 (5 bases). With 0 bases removed from V and 8 bases from J, the gap between germline ends came to 10 bases. Germline V lookup: CDR1 MNHNS, CDR2 SASEGT. CDR3 size: 14 residues. Written as DNA, the CDR3 is TGTGCCAGCAGTGAAGCAGGGCGGGGGGAAAAACTGTTTTTT. It encodes CASSEAGRGEKLFF.

This rearrangement joins TRBV19 to TRBJ2-1; the match to TRBD1 covers 9 bases. Germline-derived CDR1 and CDR2 are LNHDA and SQIVND (reference sequence). The CDR3 totals 15 residues. Trimming cost V 4 bases and J 6 bases; bases outside gene matches: 7. The CDR3: CASSKDRGKGNEQFF. The CDR3 nucleotides are TGTGCCAGTAGTAAGGACAGGGGAAAAGGCAATGAGCAGTTCTTC.

There are a few counts of this clone. The chain links TRBV19 to TRBJ1-5; 7 nucleotides agree with TRBD1. Germline V gene sequence: CDR1 LNHDA, CDR2 SQIVND (reference sequence). J was trimmed by 7 bases and V by 5 bases; bases with no gene match: 11. The CDR3 has 15 residues. The DNA of the CDR3 is TGTGCCAGTAGTGAGCAGACAGGGTCGAACCAGCCCCAGCATTTT. It yields the protein CASSEQTGSNQPQHF.

The V and J genes are TRBV15 and TRBJ2-3; D may be TRBD1 (6 bases). The CDR3 totals 17 residues. CDR1 and CDR2 from the germline V gene are LNHNV and YYDKDF (reference sequence). The V and J ends lost 1 base and 4 bases respectively, with 18 bases between them. In DNA form, the CDR3 reads TGTGCCACCAGCAGAGGCCTGGGACATGAAGTGCCAGATACGCAGTATTTT. Protein: CATSRGLGHEVPDTQYF.

The chain links TRBV2 to TRBJ1-5; TRBD1 matches 9 bases. Trimming took 4 bases from V and 4 from J; bases not matched to a gene: 8. Germline values: CDR1 SNHLY, CDR2 FYNNEI. The CDR3 is 16 amino acids. CDR3: CASSVRGQGRNQPQHF. The CDR3, as DNA: TGTGCCAGCAGTGTAAGGGGACAGGGTCGGAATCAGCCCCAGCATTTT.

The rearrangement links TRBV12-3 or TRBV12-4 to TRBJ1-1; 9 positions agree with TRBD1. The CDR3 totals 12 residues. J gave up 6 bases and V 7 bases, and 3 bases lay outside the gene matches. The CDR3 loop is CASTRDRAEAFF. DNA for the CDR3: TGTGCCAGCACCCGGGACAGGGCTGAAGCTTTCTTT.

V and J are TRBV7-2 and TRBJ1-2, with D possibly TRBD1 on 5 matching bases. The CDR3 is made up of 14 amino acids. Germline-derived CDR1 and CDR2 are SGHTA and FQGNSA. The ends were cut back, 8 bases at V and 3 bases at J, with 16 bases in the middle. The CDR3 coding sequence is TGTGCCAGCGGGGCTAGGGCAGGTGACTATGGCTACACCTTC. Its translation is CASGARAGDYGYTF.

This clone was seen a few times. The genes are TRBV7-2 and TRBJ2-7; 7 bases align to TRBD1. The CDR3 contains 16 residues. V shed 5 bases, J shed 2 bases, and the junction held 12 bases outside the gene matches. Per the germline V gene, CDR1 is SGHTA and CDR2 is FQGNSA. CDR3 region: CASSPDRTGLTYEQYF. CDR3 DNA: TGTGCCAGCAGCCCCGACCGGACAGGCTTAACCTACGAGCAGTACTTC.

This clone has just a few counts. The rearrangement joins TRBV5-1 to TRBJ1-3; D might be TRBD1 (5 bases). Germline V gives CDR1 SGHRS, CDR2 YFSETQ. CDR3 length: 16 residues. Trimming shortened V by 4 bases and J by 0 bases, and 14 bases separated the two germline ends. As DNA, the CDR3 is TGCGCCAGCAGCCCCGGAGGGGATACCTCTGGAAACACCATATATTTT. Its protein is CASSPGGDTSGNTIYF.

This chain joins TRBV5-1 and TRBJ1-2; 8 bases map to TRBD1. There are 15 residues in the CDR3. J gave up 7 bases and V 4 bases, and 12 bases lay outside the gene matches. The V gene's germline CDR1 is SGHRS and CDR2 YFSETQ. In DNA form, the CDR3 reads TGCGCCAGCAGCAGCCCGGGACAGGATTATTCTGGCTACACCTTC. Its translation is CASSSPGQDYSGYTF.

The gene calls are TRBV7-8 and TRBJ1-3; no clear D gene. The germline gives CDR1 SGHVS, CDR2 FQNEAQ. The CDR3 has 14 amino acids. V was shortened by 5 bases and J by 0 bases, with 8 bases between the two germline ends. DNA of the CDR3: TGTGCCAGCAGCCGAGACTACTCTGGAAACACCATATATTTT. Its translation: CASSRDYSGNTIYF. Supplemented by reference TRBV7-8 and TRBJ1-3, the full variable domain reads GAGVSQSPRYKVAKRGQDVALRCDPISGHVSLFWYQQALGQGPEFLTYFQNEAQLDKSGLPSDRFFAERPEGSVSTLKIQRTQQEDSAVYLCASSRDYSGNTIYFGEGSWLTVV.

The chain carries TRBV10-2 and TRBJ1-5; D is undetermined. The germline V gene has CDR1 WSHSY and CDR2 SAAADI. The V end was cut by 0 bases, the J end by 5 bases, with 8 bases between. The CDR3 is 14 residues long. CDR3 DNA sequence: TGCGCCAGCAGTGAGTCCTCGTCGGATCAGCCCCAGCATTTT. It codes for CASSESSSDQPQHF.

The chain uses TRBV19 and TRBJ2-5; a weak D match, TRBD2 (6 bases). V was pared by 6 bases and J by 4 bases, with 15 bases between. CDR3 size: 14 residues. CDR1 is LNHDA, CDR2 SQIVND, per germline (reference sequence). CDR3 protein: CASSLGLGGETQYF. As DNA, the CDR3 is TGTGCCAGTAGCCTCGGTTTGGGGGGAGAGACCCAGTACTTC.

This chain connects TRBV7-9 to TRBJ2-1, with 7 bases fitting TRBD2. Germline V gives CDR1 SEHNR, CDR2 FQNEAQ (reference sequence). V was clipped by 4 bases and J by 8 bases; unmatched bases: 17. The CDR3 contains 17 residues. The CDR3, as DNA: TGTGCCAGCAGCTCCGGCCCGAGGGACTATCGGGGCGATGAGCAGTTCTTC. This encodes CASSSGPRDYRGDEQFF.

CDR3 DNA: TGTGCCAGCAGCCCAGGACAACCGAACACCGGGGAGCTGTTTTTT. This sequence encodes CASSPGQPNTGELFF. The chain recombines TRBV13 with TRBJ2-2, with D perhaps matching TRBD1 (5 bases). Germline lookup yields CDR1 PRHDT and CDR2 FYEKMQ (reference sequence). The CDR3 spans 15 residues. Trimming removed 5 bases at V and 0 bases at J, with 10 bases between.

This chain joins TRBV5-6 and TRBJ2-2, with 8 bases identical to TRBD2. The junction had 3 bases not matched to a gene; V was cut back by 3 bases and J by 2 bases. Germline values: CDR1 SGHDT, CDR2 YYEEEE. CDR3 length: 15 residues. CDR3 nucleotides: TGTGCCAGCAGCTCAAGCGGGGGTAACACCGGGGAGCTGTTTTTT. Its translation: CASSSSGGNTGELFF.

The chain is built from TRBV2 and TRBJ1-5; 10 nucleotides match TRBD1. The junction had 3 bases not matched to a gene; V was cut back by 6 bases and J by 7 bases. This CDR3 is built from 13 residues. Germline V gene lookup returns CDR1 SNHLY and CDR2 FYNNEI. This CDR3 is CASSGTGEQPQHF. The CDR3 DNA sequence: TGTGCCAGCAGCGGGACAGGGGAACAGCCCCAGCATTTT.

The chain uses TRBV9 and TRBJ1-1; D gene ambiguous. The germline CDR1 and CDR2 sequences are SGDLS and YYNGEE. V lost 2 bases and J 0 bases, leaving 14 bases between the germline ends. The CDR3 totals 16 residues. The CDR3 coding sequence is TGTGCCAGCAGCGTCGGGCTGACTACCCTGAACACTGAAGCTTTCTTT. Translation gives CASSVGLTTLNTEAFF.

The chain combines TRBV27 with TRBJ1-2; D is ambiguous. V lost 2 bases and J lost 2, with 9 bases in between. Germline-derived CDR1 and CDR2 are MNHEY and SMNVEV (reference sequence). The CDR3 has 14 residues. CDR3 in DNA: TGTGCCAGCAGTTTAAGAGGGTCAAACTATGGCTACACCTTC. The encoded protein is CASSLRGSNYGYTF.

The chain is built from TRBV2 and TRBJ2-5, with D maybe TRBD2 (6 bases). The CDR3 length is 11 residues. Trimming took off 8 bases at V and 6 bases at J, with 10 bases between the two ends. Per the germline V gene, CDR1 is SNHLY and CDR2 is FYNNEI. CDR3 bases: TGTGCCAGCGCGGGGTTACAGACCCAGTACTTC. Translating it yields CASAGLQTQYF.

Turning to this clone: Distinct nucleotide sequences in the sample also encode this CDR3. The chain recombines TRBV9 with TRBJ1-5; D perhaps matches TRBD1 (6 bases). The V and J ends lost 2 bases and 4 bases respectively, with 16 bases between them. Per the germline V gene, CDR1 is SGDLS and CDR2 is YYNGEE. This CDR3 comprises 16 residues. The chain's CDR3 is CASSVGAGAANQPQHF. The CDR3 nucleotides read TGTGCCAGCAGCGTGGGGGCAGGGGCAGCGAATCAGCCCCAGCATTTT.